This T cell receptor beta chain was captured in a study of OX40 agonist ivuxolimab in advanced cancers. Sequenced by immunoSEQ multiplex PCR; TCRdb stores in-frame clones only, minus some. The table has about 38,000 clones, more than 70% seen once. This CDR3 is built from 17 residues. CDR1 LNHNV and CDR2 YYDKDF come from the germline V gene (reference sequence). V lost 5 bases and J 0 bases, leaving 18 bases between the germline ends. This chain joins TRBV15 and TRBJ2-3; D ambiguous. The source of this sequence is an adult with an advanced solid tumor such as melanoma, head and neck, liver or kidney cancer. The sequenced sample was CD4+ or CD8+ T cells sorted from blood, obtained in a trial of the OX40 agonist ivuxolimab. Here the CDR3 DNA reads TGTGCCACCAGCGGGCGAATGGGGTTCCCTAGCACAGATACGCAGTATTTT. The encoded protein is CATSGRMGFPSTDTQYF.